The 27 T cell receptor beta chains reported below all come from one sample, sequenced in a study of T-cell memory formation after mild COVID-19. A single record per CDR3 protein comes from TCRdb applying MiXCR to the 5' RACE reads. The sample comprises hundreds of thousands of distinct CDR3 sequences, 7.5% to 9.5% of which are singletons, and less than 25% rests with the top ten. The sequencing sample was made of PBMCs or a T cell subset sorted from them (not recorded which). The receptors originated from a man between 18 and 35 years old who had mild COVID-19 (a few samples of this study predate the infection). Cell type and time point are not known.

CDR3 DNA sequence: TGTGCCAGCAGCCACCCGATCATACGTAGACGGTCCTACAATGAGCAGTTCTTC. This sequence encodes CASSHPIIRRRSYNEQFF. The chain recombines TRBV7-2 with TRBJ2-1, with unresolved D. The CDR3 has 18 amino acids. V shed 5 bases and J shed 1 base, with 21 bases lying between them. CDR1 is SGHTA and CDR2 is FQGNSA in the germline V gene.

The chain is built from TRBV5-1 and TRBJ2-3; the D gene is possibly TRBD2 (6 bases). The V end was cut by 4 bases, the J end by 0 bases, with 12 bases between. The CDR3 has 15 residues. Germline loops: CDR1 SGHRS, CDR2 YFSETQ. The CDR3 region is CASSIADSSTDTQYF. CDR3 DNA sequence: TGCGCCAGCAGCATAGCGGATTCTAGCACAGATACGCAGTATTTT.

This clonotype was observed a handful of times. The chain links TRBV7-9 to TRBJ2-7, with D perhaps matching TRBD2 (5 bases). Trimming stripped 6 bases from V and 5 bases from J, with 14 bases between. CDR3 length equals 13 residues. The germline V gene encodes CDR1 SEHNR and CDR2 FQNEAQ (reference sequence). The CDR3, as DNA: TGTGCCAGCAGTTCTGAGGGAGACCACGAGCAGTACGTC. The encoded protein is CASSSEGDHEQYV.

This clonotype has more than one count but fewer than ten. The chain employs TRBV24-1 and TRBJ1-2; D remains ambiguous. V was clipped by 1 base and J by 2 bases, with 7 bases between them. Germline CDR1 is KGHDR and CDR2 is SFDVKD. The CDR3 spans 14 residues. The CDR3 here is CATSDFRRNYGYTF. The CDR3 DNA reads TGTGCCACCAGTGATTTCCGGAGGAACTATGGCTACACCTTC.

The V call is TRBV7-8, the J call TRBJ1-2; D is ambiguous. The ends were cut back, 1 base at V and 5 bases at J, with 17 bases in the middle. Germline V gene sequence: CDR1 SGHVS, CDR2 FQNEAQ. The CDR3 runs 16 residues. In DNA, the CDR3 is TGTGCCAGCAGCTTAGTGGCTCCAGGATCACAGTATGGCTACACCTTC. It is translated as CASSLVAPGSQYGYTF.

This clonotype was detected ten times or more. The rearrangement joins TRBV5-1 to TRBJ1-1; no definite D call. Trimming removed 1 base at V and 3 bases at J, with 7 bases between. CDR3 size: 13 residues. Germline CDR1 and CDR2: SGHRS and YFSETQ. The CDR3 sequence is CASSLKMDTEAFF. CDR3 DNA sequence: TGCGCCAGCAGCTTGAAGATGGACACTGAAGCTTTCTTT.

The rearrangement joins TRBV7-6 to TRBJ2-3; possible D gene TRBD1, 6 bases. Germline-derived CDR1 and CDR2 are SGHVS and FNYEAQ. Trimming left V 1 base short and J 6 bases short, with 14 bases between. This CDR3 spans 15 amino acids. CDR3 protein: CASSLVDRLGDTQYF. The CDR3 region has the DNA TGTGCCAGCAGCTTAGTTGACAGGCTGGGGGATACGCAGTATTTT.

This clonotype turned up a few times. The chain is built from TRBV6-5 and TRBJ2-7; TRBD2 might be the D (5 bases). Germline assignment: CDR1 MNHEY and CDR2 SVGAGI. The CDR3 runs to 15 residues. CDR3 DNA: TGTGCCAGCAGCCGCGGGCCGCTGGCTGGATACGAACAGTACGTC. Translating it yields CASSRGPLAGYEQYV.

The chain joins TRBV30 to TRBJ2-7; D unresolved. The CDR3 has 12 amino acids. V was cut by 3 bases and J by 7 bases, with 13 bases left in between. In germline, CDR1 is GTSNPN, CDR2 SVGIG (reference sequence). CDR3 in DNA: TGTGCCTGGAGCGTTCGGACGGGTGAGCAGTACTTC. It specifies CAWSVRTGEQYF.

The V gene is TRBV29-1, the J gene TRBJ2-7; D may be TRBD1 (6 bases). The germline CDR1 and CDR2 sequences are SQVTM and ANQGSEA. Between the trimmed V and J ends, which lost 3 bases and 2 bases, there was a span of 11 bases. This CDR3 has 13 residues. For the CDR3, the DNA is TGCAGCGTTGAGATCAAGGGGGCCTACGAGCAGTACTTC. This sequence encodes CSVEIKGAYEQYF.

This clonotype was detected a few times. This rearrangement joins TRBV18 to TRBJ2-7; D remains unclear. Deletions cut 0 bases from V and 2 bases from J, with 11 bases between. From germline, CDR1 is KGHSH and CDR2 LQKENI. This CDR3 contains 15 residues. In nucleotides, the CDR3 is TGTGCCAGCTCACCACCTGGGGTAGGGACCTACGAGCAGTACTTC. It is translated as CASSPPGVGTYEQYF.

There are a few counts of this clonotype. The J gene is TRBJ2-3, the V gene TRBV3-1; D perhaps matches TRBD1 (8 bases). The CDR3 spans 17 residues. Germline CDR1 is LGHDT and CDR2 is YNNKEL (reference sequence). The V end lost 4 bases, the J end lost 4 bases, and 21 bases lay between the germline ends. The CDR3 nucleotides are TGTGCCAGCAGCCTCTACCTAGGACAGGGAGGGTCAGATACGCAGTATTTT. This translates into CASSLYLGQGGSDTQYF.

This clonotype was detected only a few times. This chain connects TRBV6-5 to TRBJ2-1; D is unclear. The V end was cut by 2 bases, the J end by 7 bases, with 9 bases between. The CDR3 sequence is 13 residues long. The germline gives CDR1 MNHEY, CDR2 SVGAGI. CDR3 nucleotide sequence: TGTGCCAGCAGTTACGATACCGGAAATGAGCAGTTCTTC. Translation: CASSYDTGNEQFF.

This clonotype was counted only a few times. The V gene is TRBV12-3 or TRBV12-4, the J gene TRBJ2-5, with D perhaps matching TRBD2 (6 bases). V lost 6 bases to trimming and J lost 4 bases, with 18 bases between them. This CDR3 comprises 15 residues. Written as DNA, the CDR3 is TGTGCCAGCAGCCGACTCAGGAGGGGTGGAGAGACCCAGTACTTC. It is translated as CASSRLRRGGETQYF.

This clonotype was seen only a few times. J is TRBJ1-1 and V is TRBV18, with D possibly matching TRBD1 (6 bases). The germline V and J ends were trimmed by 3 bases and 9 bases, with 14 bases remaining between them. The CDR3 loop spans 13 amino acids. CDR1 is KGHSH, CDR2 LQKENI, per germline. CDR3 in amino acids: CASSPYSRDKAFF. In DNA form, the CDR3 reads TGTGCCAGCTCACCTTACTCCCGGGACAAAGCTTTCTTT.

V gene TRBV29-1 combines with J gene TRBJ1-1; D remains unclear. The CDR3 runs 14 residues. The germline V and J ends were trimmed by 4 bases and 4 bases, with 16 bases remaining between them. Germline V gene data show CDR1 as SQVTM and CDR2 as ANQGSEA. The CDR3 here is CSVVGRQAITEAFF. The CDR3 DNA sequence: TGCAGCGTTGTCGGCCGTCAGGCGATCACTGAAGCTTTCTTT.

This clonotype was counted only a few times. The V and J genes are TRBV12-3 or TRBV12-4 and TRBJ2-1; D not resolved. Trimming shortened V by 3 bases and J by 2 bases, and 11 bases separated the two germline ends. This CDR3 is built from 15 residues. The CDR3 sequence: CASSLDRIPYNEQFF. CDR3 coding DNA: TGTGCCAGCAGTTTGGATAGAATCCCCTACAATGAGCAGTTCTTC.

This chain links TRBV6-2 or TRBV6-3 with TRBJ2-1; no clear D gene. The CDR3 is 11 amino acids. V was trimmed by 0 bases and J by 12 bases, leaving 6 bases between them. The germline gives CDR1 MNHEY, CDR2 SVGEGT. The DNA of the CDR3 is TGTGCCAGCAGTTACTCACTGCGGCAGTTCTTC. It encodes CASSYSLRQFF.

This clonotype was seen at least ten times. The V gene is TRBV12-3 or TRBV12-4, the J gene TRBJ2-6; 9 positions agree with TRBD1. The V segment lost 6 bases and the J segment 4 bases; nucleotides outside the gene matches: 7. The CDR3 sequence is 16 residues long. This CDR3 is CASRKDRGKGANVLTF. DNA of the CDR3: TGTGCCAGCAGGAAGGACAGGGGAAAGGGGGCCAACGTCCTGACTTTC.

Only a few counts were recorded for this clonotype. The gene calls are TRBV2 and TRBJ2-3; the D is unclear. The CDR3 is made up of 15 amino acids. V was pared by 4 bases and J by 1 base, with 12 bases between. The germline V gene encodes CDR1 SNHLY and CDR2 FYNNEI. The CDR3 loop reads CASSVVGGGTDTQYF. The CDR3 coding sequence is TGTGCCAGCAGTGTCGTAGGCGGTGGCACAGATACGCAGTATTTT.

This chain links TRBV18 with TRBJ2-5; possible D gene TRBD2, 6 bases. Trimming left V 10 bases short and J 1 base short, with 16 bases between. Per germline, CDR1 KGHSH and CDR2 LQKENI. This CDR3 spans 14 amino acids. CDR3 sequence: CATDMGTSQETQYF. In nucleotides, the CDR3 is TGTGCCACCGACATGGGGACTTCCCAAGAGACCCAGTACTTC. Full variable domain (outside the CDR3, taken from reference TRBV18 and TRBJ2-5): NAGVMQNPRHLVRRRGQEARLRCSPMKGHSHVYWYRQLPEEGLKFMVYLQKENIIDESGMPKERFSAEFPKEGPSILRIQQVVRGDSAAYFCATDMGTSQETQYFGPGTRLLVL.

In its sample, this clonotype was seen many times. The chain carries TRBV29-1 and TRBJ2-1; tentatively, D is TRBD1 or TRBD2 (5 bases each). V dropped 7 bases and J dropped 1 base, with 20 bases sitting between them. This CDR3 is built from 16 residues. Germline V gives CDR1 SQVTM, CDR2 ANQGSEA. The CDR3 spells CSAGGGAVRSYNEQFF. The CDR3 nucleotides are TGCAGCGCCGGAGGTGGGGCGGTAAGATCCTACAATGAGCAGTTCTTC.

The genes are TRBV20-1 and TRBJ1-4; no firm D call. There are 15 residues in the CDR3. V shed 6 bases and J shed 2 bases, with 16 bases lying between them. Germline-derived CDR1 and CDR2 are DFQATT and SNEGSKA (reference sequence). CDR3 amino acids: CSAHFPVVTNEKLFF. As DNA, the CDR3 is TGCAGTGCCCACTTCCCCGTTGTGACTAATGAAAAACTGTTTTTT.

This chain joins TRBV7-8 and TRBJ2-7, with 7 bases fitting TRBD1. In germline, CDR1 is SGHVS, CDR2 FQNEAQ. The ends lost 4 bases at V and 6 bases at J; junction bases unmatched: 9. The CDR3 loop spans 14 amino acids. The CDR3: CASSSSGQSGEQYV. Here the CDR3 DNA reads TGTGCCAGCAGCTCTTCGGGACAGTCGGGCGAGCAGTACGTC.

J is TRBJ2-1 and V is TRBV20-1; no reliable D call. The CDR3 spans 13 residues. V shed 0 bases and J shed 5 bases, with 8 bases lying between them. CDR1 is DFQATT, CDR2 SNEGSKA, per germline (reference sequence). CDR3 residues: CSARDTTNNEQFF. CDR3 DNA sequence: TGCAGTGCTAGAGATACAACGAACAATGAGCAGTTCTTC.

This clonotype was picked up many times. V and J are TRBV6-5 and TRBJ2-5, with D maybe TRBD1 (5 bases). Germline V gene lookup returns CDR1 MNHEY and CDR2 SVGAGI. There are 15 residues in the CDR3. The V gene lost 0 bases and the J gene lost 1 base, with 9 bases spanning the gap. CDR3 nucleotides: TGTGCCAGCAGTTACTCAGACAGCCGCCAAGAGACCCAGTACTTC. Its translation: CASSYSDSRQETQYF.

The table lists this clonotype with many counts. V gene TRBV6-5 combines with J gene TRBJ2-2, with D maybe TRBD1 (5 bases). The V and J ends lost 5 bases and 6 bases respectively, with 13 bases between them. Per germline, CDR1 MNHEY and CDR2 SVGAGI. This CDR3 is built from 14 residues. CDR3 sequence: CASSHHPGPGELFF. The CDR3 DNA sequence: TGTGCCAGCAGTCACCACCCAGGGCCCGGGGAGCTGTTTTTT.